Listed below are T cell receptor beta chains from one sample, sequenced in a study of blood T cells in healthy people across ages. TCRdb reprocessed the 5' RACE reads with MiXCR, giving one entry per CDR3 protein. The repertoire has around 500,000 distinct CDR3 sequences, 47% of them found once; the top ten carry 20% to 25%. The sequencing sample was made of blood. The receptors shown here come from a man aged 80 or over in good health. The CDR3 runs from the conserved cysteine through the conserved F or W. D genes are given only for firm matches. Not every row has a clone size; where given, it reads once, few, many or a size class.

clone_size: many
j_call: TRBJ1-5
d_call: -
v_call: TRBV6-6
cdr3_aa: CASRDSRYSNQPQHF
cdr3_nt: TGTGCCAGCAGGGACAGCAGATATAGCAATCAGCCCCAGCATTTT

clone_size: -
j_call: TRBJ1-2
d_call: -
v_call: TRBV2
cdr3_aa: CAPGRGEGYGYTF
cdr3_nt: TGTGCCCCAGGGCGTGGAGAGGGCTATGGCTACACCTTC

clone_size: -
j_call: TRBJ2-3
d_call: -
v_call: TRBV20-1
cdr3_aa: CSASVTGRDTQYF
cdr3_nt: TGCAGTGCTAGTGTGACGGGACGAGATACGCAGTATTTT

clone_size: few
j_call: TRBJ2-3
d_call: -
v_call: TRBV4-1
cdr3_aa: CASSRTYTDTQYF
cdr3_nt: TGCGCCAGCAGCCGAACATACACAGATACGCAGTATTTT

clone_size: -
j_call: TRBJ1-2
d_call: -
v_call: TRBV20-1
cdr3_aa: CSASPHVGRGYTF
cdr3_nt: TGCAGTGCTAGCCCCCATGTGGGGAGGGGCTACACCTTC

clone_size: few
j_call: TRBJ2-1
d_call: -
v_call: TRBV7-9
cdr3_aa: CASSQAKETTAPNEQFF
cdr3_nt: TGTGCCAGCAGTCAGGCAAAAGAGACGACGGCCCCCAATGAGCAGTTCTTC

clone_size: -
j_call: TRBJ2-7
d_call: -
v_call: TRBV30
cdr3_aa: CAWSAGEGGRYEQYF
cdr3_nt: TGTGCCTGGAGTGCCGGCGAGGGGGGTCGCTACGAGCAGTACTTC

clone_size: few
j_call: TRBJ2-1
d_call: -
v_call: TRBV3-1
cdr3_aa: CASSQDRWAPEASQNEQFF
cdr3_nt: TGTGCCAGCAGCCAAGATAGATGGGCTCCGGAAGCGTCCCAGAATGAGCAGTTCTTC

clone_size: few
j_call: TRBJ1-1
d_call: -
v_call: TRBV29-1
cdr3_aa: CSVETSTVNTEAFF
cdr3_nt: TGCAGCGTTGAAACCTCTACAGTGAACACTGAAGCTTTCTTT

clone_size: -
j_call: TRBJ1-2
d_call: -
v_call: TRBV4-3
cdr3_aa: CASSPDSTGRSYGYTF
cdr3_nt: TGCGCCAGCAGCCCCGACTCCACAGGACGAAGCTATGGCTACACCTTC

clone_size: -
j_call: TRBJ2-6
d_call: TRBD1
v_call: TRBV7-2
cdr3_aa: CASSFTGGGGGGANVLTF
cdr3_nt: TGTGCCAGCAGCTTCACAGGGGGCGGAGGTGGTGGGGCCAACGTCCTGACTTTC

clone_size: -
j_call: TRBJ2-1
d_call: TRBD2
v_call: TRBV6-2/TRBV6-3
cdr3_aa: CASRSLAGRFTNEQFF
cdr3_nt: TGTGCCAGCAGATCCTTAGCGGGACGATTTACGAATGAGCAGTTCTTC

clone_size: few
j_call: TRBJ2-7
d_call: -
v_call: TRBV12-3/TRBV12-4
cdr3_aa: CASSFGGREQYF
cdr3_nt: TGTGCCAGCAGTTTTGGGGGTCGCGAGCAGTACTTC

clone_size: -
j_call: TRBJ2-7
d_call: TRBD1
v_call: TRBV5-1
cdr3_aa: CASSRGTVPSYEQYF
cdr3_nt: TGCGCCAGCAGCCGTGGGACAGTTCCCTCCTACGAGCAGTACTTC

clone_size: -
j_call: TRBJ1-6
d_call: -
v_call: TRBV7-6
cdr3_aa: CASSVGRGAGSPLHF
cdr3_nt: TGTGCCAGCAGCGTCGGACGGGGGGCGGGTTCACCCCTCCACTTT

clone_size: few
j_call: TRBJ2-1
d_call: -
v_call: TRBV9
cdr3_aa: CASSVGLGEQFF
cdr3_nt: TGTGCCAGCAGCGTAGGCCTTGGTGAGCAGTTCTTC

clone_size: -
j_call: TRBJ2-7
d_call: -
v_call: TRBV6-1
cdr3_aa: CASSEGGGRIGIDEQYF
cdr3_nt: TGTGCCAGCAGTGAAGGGGGGGGCAGAATCGGAATTGACGAGCAGTACTTC

clone_size: -
j_call: TRBJ2-7
d_call: TRBD1
v_call: TRBV29-1
cdr3_aa: CSVGDVRDRVIDEQYF
cdr3_nt: TGCAGCGTGGGGGACGTCCGGGACAGGGTTATCGACGAGCAGTACTTC

clone_size: -
j_call: TRBJ2-3
d_call: -
v_call: TRBV7-2
cdr3_aa: CASSSTGGTFTDTQYF
cdr3_nt: TGTGCCAGCAGCTCAACGGGCGGAACATTCACAGATACGCAGTATTTT

clone_size: -
j_call: TRBJ1-1
d_call: -
v_call: TRBV7-9
cdr3_aa: CASSLGGLGTEAFF
cdr3_nt: TGTGCCAGCAGTTTGGGGGGGCTGGGCACTGAAGCTTTCTTT

clone_size: -
j_call: TRBJ1-2
d_call: -
v_call: TRBV27
cdr3_aa: CASSPRGGEGYTF
cdr3_nt: TGTGCCAGCAGTCCCCGGGGGGGAGAAGGCTACACCTTC

clone_size: few
j_call: TRBJ1-1
d_call: -
v_call: TRBV11-2
cdr3_aa: CASSTSDWDKRREAFF
cdr3_nt: TGTGCCAGCAGCACATCCGATTGGGACAAGCGCAGAGAAGCTTTCTTT

clone_size: few
j_call: TRBJ1-2
d_call: -
v_call: TRBV14
cdr3_aa: CASSPDRSYGYTF
cdr3_nt: TGTGCCAGCAGCCCGGACAGATCGTATGGCTACACCTTC

clone_size: few
j_call: TRBJ2-1
d_call: -
v_call: TRBV19
cdr3_aa: CASNVGGTLGYDEQFF
cdr3_nt: TGTGCCAGTAACGTGGGCGGGACACTTGGATACGATGAGCAGTTCTTC

clone_size: -
j_call: TRBJ1-2
d_call: -
v_call: TRBV27
cdr3_aa: CASSQRRGAFGARSYGYTF
cdr3_nt: TGTGCCAGCAGTCAAAGAAGGGGGGCTTTCGGGGCCCGTAGTTATGGCTACACCTTC

clone_size: few
j_call: TRBJ2-1
d_call: TRBD2
v_call: TRBV6-5
cdr3_aa: CASSGSGLARREQFF
cdr3_nt: TGTGCCAGCAGCGGGTCGGGACTAGCCCGCCGTGAGCAGTTCTTC

clone_size: -
j_call: TRBJ1-2
d_call: -
v_call: TRBV3-1
cdr3_aa: CASSQADRNYGYTF
cdr3_nt: TGTGCCAGCAGCCAAGCGGACAGAAACTATGGCTACACCTTC

clone_size: -
j_call: TRBJ2-7
d_call: TRBD2
v_call: TRBV25-1
cdr3_aa: CASSASGRYEQYF
cdr3_nt: TGTGCCAGCAGTGCCAGCGGGAGGTACGAGCAGTACTTC

clone_size: -
j_call: TRBJ1-2
d_call: -
v_call: TRBV4-3
cdr3_aa: CASSHGTGYTF
cdr3_nt: TGCGCCAGCAGCCATGGGACTGGCTACACCTTC

clone_size: -
j_call: TRBJ2-1
d_call: -
v_call: TRBV6-2/TRBV6-3
cdr3_aa: CASSRGDTSNEQFF
cdr3_nt: TGTGCCAGCAGTAGAGGGGATACTTCCAATGAGCAGTTCTTC

clone_size: few
j_call: TRBJ1-2
d_call: TRBD1
v_call: TRBV6-4
cdr3_aa: CASSAAPGQGITF
cdr3_nt: TGTGCCAGCAGTGCCGCCCCGGGACAGGGGATCACCTTC

clone_size: many
j_call: TRBJ1-2
d_call: -
v_call: TRBV7-2
cdr3_aa: CASSREGTGRVGYTF
cdr3_nt: TGTGCCAGCAGCCGAGAGGGGACGGGGAGAGTTGGCTACACCTTC

clone_size: once
j_call: TRBJ2-3
d_call: -
v_call: TRBV5-1
cdr3_aa: CASSLVQAGDTQYF
cdr3_nt: TGCGCCAGCAGCTTGGTACAGGCAGGTGATACGCAGTATTTT

clone_size: few
j_call: TRBJ2-1
d_call: TRBD1
v_call: TRBV3-1
cdr3_aa: CASSRTGVDEQFF
cdr3_nt: TGTGCCAGCAGCCGGACAGGGGTCGATGAGCAGTTCTTC

clone_size: many
j_call: TRBJ2-1
d_call: TRBD1
v_call: TRBV29-1
cdr3_aa: CSVPPGQGTTGEQFF
cdr3_nt: TGCAGCGTACCGCCGGGACAGGGCACCACAGGTGAGCAGTTCTTC